The 17 T cell receptor beta chains in this list originate from one sample, sequenced in a study of cytomegalovirus exposure and HLA in healthy donors. Primers: 60 Vbeta forward and 13 Jbeta reverse. This table comes from immunoSEQ multiplex PCR, and its TCRdb copy is limited to in-frame clones, with some not included. The table lists fewer than 45,000 clones, approximately 79% of them singletons. Sequencing used PBMCs. The receptors stem from a woman under 40 in good health and CMV-seropositive.

The rearrangement uses TRBV18 and TRBJ2-5, with 9 bases that match TRBD1. Germline CDR1 is KGHSH and CDR2 is LQKENI. The CDR3 is 15 amino acids. Germline trimming cut 3 bases from V and 5 bases from J; bases unmatched to any gene: 7. CDR3: CASSPVGTGTETQYF. The CDR3 bases are TGTGCCAGCTCACCCGTCGGGACAGGGACGGAGACCCAGTACTTC.

The J gene is TRBJ2-3, the V gene TRBV28; TRBD2 agrees at 7 bases. J was trimmed by 3 bases and V by 5 bases; bases with no gene match: 11. CDR1 is MDHEN, CDR2 SYDVKM, per germline. The CDR3 spans 16 residues. CDR3 protein: CASSPPRGRGTDTQYF. The CDR3 DNA sequence: TGTGCCAGCAGTCCTCCCCGCGGGAGAGGGACAGATACGCAGTATTTT.

J is TRBJ1-2 and V is TRBV7-9, with D hard to call. Trimming stripped 5 bases from V and 5 bases from J, with 18 bases between. CDR3 length: 15 amino acids. CDR1 is SEHNR, CDR2 FQNEAQ, per germline (reference sequence). This CDR3 reads CASSPGESRIYGYTF. CDR3 coding DNA: TGTGCCAGCAGCCCCGGGGAATCGAGGATTTATGGCTACACCTTC.

V usage is TRBV4-1 and J usage is TRBJ1-2; TRBD1 might be the D (6 bases). The CDR3 has 15 residues. Trimming took 4 bases from V and 8 from J, leaving 20 bases between them. The germline gives CDR1 MGHRA, CDR2 YSYEKL. CDR3 in amino acids: CASSPQGAGVGGYTF. CDR3 in DNA: TGCGCCAGCAGCCCGCAAGGAGCAGGGGTTGGCGGCTACACCTTC.

V gene TRBV11-2 combines with J gene TRBJ2-5; 7 bases map to TRBD2. J gave up 5 bases and V 1 base, and 13 bases lay outside the gene matches. In germline, CDR1 is SGHAT, CDR2 FQNNGV. CDR3 length equals 17 residues. CDR3 in amino acids: CASSLGQRGSLRETQYF. CDR3 sequence (DNA): TGTGCCAGCAGCTTAGGGCAGCGGGGCAGTTTGAGGGAGACCCAGTACTTC.

The chain is built from TRBV5-1 and TRBJ1-4, with D hard to call. V gave up 0 bases and J gave up 6 bases, with 9 bases separating them. The CDR3 is 14 amino acids. Germline V gene data show CDR1 as SGHRS and CDR2 as YFSETQ. CDR3 sequence: CASSLGSEDEKLFF. The CDR3 DNA follows: TGCGCCAGCAGCTTGGGCAGTGAGGATGAAAAACTGTTTTTT.

The V and J genes are TRBV7-9 and TRBJ2-7; tentative D call: TRBD2 (6 bases). V was clipped by 8 bases and J by 6 bases, with 17 bases between them. In germline, CDR1 is SEHNR, CDR2 FQNEAQ (reference sequence). This CDR3 is built from 13 residues. In nucleotides, the CDR3 is TGTGCCAGCGGCAAGATGGACTACCGCGAGCAGTACTTC. Its protein product is CASGKMDYREQYF. Full variable domain (missing parts from reference TRBV7-9 and TRBJ2-7): DTGVSQNPRHKITKRGQNVTFRCDPISEHNRLYWYRQTLGQGPEFLTYFQNEAQLEKSRLLSDRFSAERPKGSFSTLEIQRTEQGDSAMYLCASGKMDYREQYFGPGTRLTVT.

The chain couples TRBV7-9 to TRBJ2-3; 9 positions agree with TRBD1. With 7 bases clipped from V and 6 bases from J, the junction kept 11 bases outside the gene matches. Germline lookup yields CDR1 SEHNR and CDR2 FQNEAQ (reference sequence). The CDR3 spans 15 residues. The CDR3, as DNA: TGTGCCAGCAAGTGGACAGGGGAAGGTTGGGATACGCAGTATTTT. It specifies CASKWTGEGWDTQYF.

The chain carries TRBV28 and TRBJ1-5; D remains unclear. This CDR3 is 12 amino acids long. Germline-derived CDR1 and CDR2 are MDHEN and SYDVKM. Trimming took off 5 bases at V and 5 bases at J, with 7 bases between the two ends. CDR3 sequence: CASSKRDQPQHF. The DNA of the CDR3 is TGTGCCAGCAGTAAGAGGGATCAGCCCCAGCATTTT. The variable domain in full, with the rest retrieved from reference TRBV28 and TRBJ1-5, is DVKVTQSSRYLVKRTGEKVFLECVQDMDHENMFWYRQDPGLGLRLIYFSYDVKMKEKGDIPEGYSVSREKKERFSLILESASTNQTSMYLCASSKRDQPQHFGDGTRLSIL.

J is TRBJ2-5 and V is TRBV6-4; 12 bases are shared with TRBD1. Near its end, the DNA agrees better with TRBJ2-7, so the J call may be wrong. CDR3 length equals 18 residues. Per the germline V gene, CDR1 is MRHNA and CDR2 is SNTAGT. DNA for the CDR3: TGTGCCAGCAGTGCACCGGGACAGGGGGCTATAATTTCCTACGAGCAGTACTTC. It translates to CASSAPGQGAIISYEQYF.

The chain is built from TRBV6-5 and TRBJ1-6; D unresolved. In germline, CDR1 is MNHEY, CDR2 SVGAGI. The CDR3 runs 15 residues. The ends were cut back, 4 bases at V and 8 bases at J, with 15 bases in the middle. CDR3 in DNA: TGTGCCAGCAGTTCTCAGGCCAGTTCGTATTCACCCCTCCACTTT. It is translated as CASSSQASSYSPLHF.

As to this clone: The junction departs from germline at one end; a sequencing error may be responsible. The chain employs TRBV7-9 and TRBJ2-7, with a possible D match to TRBD2 (5 bases). CDR3 length: 12 amino acids. CDR1 is SEHNR and CDR2 is FQNEAQ in the germline V gene (reference sequence). The CDR3 loop is CSSSLGLYEQYF. The CDR3 region has the DNA TGTTCCAGCAGCTTAGGACTCTACGAGCAGTACTTC.

The chain links TRBV11-3 to TRBJ1-1; 7 nucleotides agree with TRBD1. The CDR3 has 15 amino acids. The germline V gene encodes CDR1 SGHNT and CDR2 YENEEA. V shed 1 base and J 1 base; nucleotides not matched to a gene: 3. CDR3 region: CASSLGGQTNTEAFF. CDR3 bases: TGTGCCAGCAGCTTAGGGGGACAGACGAACACTGAAGCTTTCTTT.

This clone showed up just a few times. The chain employs TRBV19 and TRBJ1-2; D is perhaps TRBD1 (5 bases). This CDR3 is built from 14 residues. Germline values: CDR1 LNHDA, CDR2 SQIVND (reference sequence). V was pared by 4 bases and J by 1 base, with 10 bases between. DNA for the CDR3: TGTGCCAGTAGTACCCCAGGGATTAACTATGGCTACACCTTC. Protein: CASSTPGINYGYTF.

This chain uses TRBV19 with TRBJ1-1, with TRBD1 as a possible D gene (5 bases). Germline CDR1 is LNHDA and CDR2 is SQIVND (reference sequence). The V gene lost 3 bases and the J gene lost 0 bases, with 8 bases spanning the gap. The CDR3 has 14 amino acids. The CDR3 region is CASSITRVNTEAFF. CDR3 in DNA: TGTGCCAGTAGTATCACCAGGGTGAACACTGAAGCTTTCTTT.

The genes are TRBV2 and TRBJ1-2, with TRBD1 matching 9 bases. This CDR3 has 16 residues. In germline, CDR1 is SNHLY, CDR2 FYNNEI. With 4 bases clipped from V and 4 bases from J, the junction kept 10 bases outside the gene matches. The CDR3 DNA reads as TGTGCCAGCAGTGTGACTCGGACAGGGGCGACCTATGGCTACACCTTC. Its translation: CASSVTRTGATYGYTF.

The V call is TRBV5-6, the J call TRBJ1-2, with unresolved D. Per the germline V gene, CDR1 is SGHDT and CDR2 is YYEEEE. The CDR3 loop spans 15 amino acids. V gave up 4 bases and J gave up 7 bases, with 20 bases separating them. CDR3 sequence: CASSGEALSGTGYTF. CDR3 DNA: TGTGCCAGCAGCGGCGAGGCCCTCAGTGGAACTGGCTACACCTTC.